This TCR beta chain was identified during a study of blood T cell repertoires in COVID-19. Clones were read by immunoSEQ multiplex PCR, and TCRdb kept only the in-frame ones, dropping some. The data hold about 90,000 clones, with approximately 75% observed a single time. The ends were cut back, 6 bases at V and 7 bases at J, with 16 bases in the middle. The CDR3 is 13 residues long. The germline V gene encodes CDR1 MNHNY and CDR2 SVGAGI (reference sequence). The V call is TRBV6-6, the J call TRBJ2-7; a possible D gene is TRBD2 (6 bases). This receptor was taken from a human donor in a cohort sampled during active COVID-19. Sequences were obtained from peripheral blood. The CDR3 sequence is CASSPRTEGEQYF. The CDR3 coding sequence is TGTGCCAGCAGCCCAAGGACGGAGGGGGAGCAGTACTTC.